These T cell receptor beta chains were read from a single sample in a study of early T cells in non-severe SARS-CoV-2 infection. TCRdb redid the calling of the 5' RACE reads with MiXCR, one entry per CDR3 protein. The sample has tens of thousands of distinct CDR3 sequences, approximately 14% seen once. The source was whole blood, collected at baseline. The receptors were sampled from an adult who was a healthcare worker with PCR-confirmed SARS-CoV-2 infection or an uninfected control (not recorded which). Both conserved end residues are part of each CDR3. The D gene is left open where the match is weak. Size values are once, few and many counts, or a class for expanded clones, and some rows have none.

d_gene,j_gene,abundance,v_gene,CDR3aa,CDR3nt
TRBD2,TRBJ2-5,few,TRBV2,CASSLAGGWPQETQYF,TGTGCCAGCAGCCTAGCGGGAGGGTGGCCTCAAGAGACCCAGTACTTC
TRBD1,TRBJ2-3,-,TRBV29-1,CSALRGQKTDTQYF,TGCAGCGCTTTGAGGGGACAGAAGACAGATACGCAGTATTTT
-,TRBJ2-7,many,TRBV6-6,CASSYSSWQYF,TGTGCCAGCAGTTACTCGAGTTGGCAGTACTTC
-,TRBJ1-1,-,TRBV7-8,CASSRTAEAFF,TGTGCCAGCAGCCGGACTGCGGAAGCTTTCTTT
-,TRBJ2-1,few,TRBV5-6,CASSLRRAYNEQFF,TGTGCCAGCAGCTTACGTCGAGCCTACAATGAGCAGTTCTTC
-,TRBJ1-6,-,TRBV5-1,CASSSGQNSPLHF,TGCGCCAGCAGCTCCGGACAGAATTCACCCCTCCACTTT
-,TRBJ1-1,-,TRBV11-1,CASSSRDSLWNTEVFF,TGTGCTAGCAGCTCCCGGGACTCACTATGGAACACTGAAGTTTTCTTT
TRBD2,TRBJ2-3,-,TRBV15,CATSRGLAGVSDTQYF,TGTGCCACCAGCAGAGGACTAGCGGGAGTATCAGATACGCAGTATTTT
-,TRBJ1-5,-,TRBV19,CASSIGNQPQHF,TGTGCCAGTAGTATAGGGAATCAGCCCCAGCATTTT
TRBD2,TRBJ2-1,-,TRBV5-6,CASSLLTSGGNEQFF,TGTGCCAGCAGCTTACTAACTAGCGGGGGAAATGAGCAGTTCTTC
TRBD2,TRBJ2-3,many,TRBV5-6,CASSLRAGGQTDTQYF,TGTGCCAGCAGCTTGAGAGCGGGAGGCCAGACAGATACGCAGTATTTT
TRBD1,TRBJ1-1,-,TRBV18,CATTGQANTEAFF,TGTGCCACCACCGGACAGGCGAACACTGAAGCTTTCTTT
TRBD1,TRBJ2-2,many,TRBV6-2/TRBV6-3,CASTDWTGRNTGELFF,TGTGCCAGCACCGACTGGACAGGGAGAAACACCGGGGAGCTGTTTTTT
-,TRBJ1-1,few,TRBV7-9,CASSPIVSANTEAFF,TGTGCCAGCAGCCCTATTGTTTCAGCGAACACTGAAGCTTTCTTT
-,TRBJ2-7,few,TRBV20-1,CSARPQNEQYF,TGCAGTGCTCGCCCCCAGAACGAGCAGTACTTC
-,TRBJ1-6,few,TRBV21-1,CASSAGNNSPLHF,TGTGCCAGCAGCGCAGGGAACAATTCACCCCTCCACTTT
-,TRBJ2-2,few,TRBV4-2,CASSQEARMRGELFF,TGTGCCAGCAGCCAAGAGGCTAGGATGCGCGGGGAGCTGTTTTTT
-,TRBJ2-5,-,TRBV5-4,CATSRADGTQYF,TGTGCCACCTCTCGGGCCGACGGGACCCAGTACTTC
TRBD2,TRBJ2-7,many,TRBV3-1,CASSHRGLAVYEQYF,TGTGCCAGCAGCCATCGAGGACTAGCGGTCTACGAGCAGTACTTC
-,TRBJ1-4,-,TRBV27,CASSLREYPGAQDEKLFF,TGTGCCAGCAGTTTGAGGGAGTATCCGGGGGCGCAGGATGAAAAACTGTTTTTT
-,TRBJ2-1,few,TRBV10-3,CAISELGAPSDEQFF,TGTGCCATCAGTGAACTGGGGGCCCCTTCGGATGAGCAGTTCTTC
TRBD1,TRBJ1-1,-,TRBV3-1,CASSHRQGSAFF,TGTGCCAGCAGCCACCGACAGGGTTCGGCTTTCTTT
-,TRBJ2-7,-,TRBV29-1,CSVDVFRTGSYEQYF,TGCAGCGTTGACGTTTTTAGGACGGGGTCCTACGAGCAGTACTTC
-,TRBJ2-3,many,TRBV2,CASRDRGDTQYF,TGTGCCAGCAGGGATAGGGGAGATACGCAGTATTTT
TRBD2,TRBJ2-1,few,TRBV6-6,CASSSGLEEHNEQFF,TGTGCCAGCAGTTCGGGACTAGAGGAGCACAATGAGCAGTTCTTC
-,TRBJ2-1,-,TRBV29-1,CSVVGRSEFNEQFF,TGCAGCGTTGTGGGCAGGTCTGAGTTCAATGAGCAGTTCTTC
-,TRBJ2-5,-,TRBV7-9,CASSRQLQETQYF,TGTGCCAGCAGCCGACAACTACAAGAGACCCAGTACTTC
TRBD1,TRBJ1-2,-,TRBV19,CASANRGTAINYGYTF,TGTGCCAGCGCCAACCGAGGGACAGCTATTAACTATGGCTACACCTTC
-,TRBJ2-7,few,TRBV12-3/TRBV12-4,CASTRGVPNYEQYF,TGTGCCAGCACTAGGGGGGTCCCCAACTACGAGCAGTACTTC
-,TRBJ1-3,few,TRBV9,CASSAHQAPGNTIYF,TGTGCCAGCAGCGCGCACCAAGCGCCCGGAAACACCATATATTTT
-,TRBJ2-1,-,TRBV2,CASRGVAKSYNEQFF,TGTGCCAGCAGGGGAGTAGCGAAATCCTACAATGAGCAGTTCTTC
TRBD1,TRBJ2-7,few,TRBV7-9,CASSLGQGQLALEQYF,TGTGCCAGCAGCCTCGGACAGGGCCAGCTAGCACTCGAGCAGTACTTC
-,TRBJ2-1,once,TRBV7-8,CASRSGSYNGQFF,TGTGCCAGCAGAAGTGGTTCCTACAATGGGCAGTTCTTC
TRBD2,TRBJ2-3,few,TRBV5-1,CASTLAGGKEDTQYF,TGCGCCAGCACCCTAGCGGGCGGTAAGGAAGATACGCAGTATTTT
-,TRBJ2-3,-,TRBV20-1,CSASPTDTQYF,TGCAGTGCTAGCCCGACAGATACGCAGTATTTT
-,TRBJ2-7,few,TRBV5-1,CASSLYGSYEQYF,TGCGCCAGCAGCTTGTACGGTAGCTACGAGCAGTACTTC
-,TRBJ2-7,many,TRBV14,CASSPSRANSYEQYF,TGTGCCAGCAGCCCCTCCCGGGCAAACTCCTACGAGCAGTACTTC
-,TRBJ2-5,many,TRBV12-3/TRBV12-4,CASSLLGPGETQYF,TGTGCCAGCAGTTTATTGGGGCCCGGGGAGACCCAGTACTTC
-,TRBJ1-1,many,TRBV18,CASSPEQGSGTEAFF,TGTGCCAGCTCACCGGAACAGGGCTCGGGCACTGAAGCTTTCTTT
-,TRBJ2-1,many,TRBV7-3,CASSPRPQGEQFF,TGTGCCAGCAGCCCCCGCCCTCAGGGTGAGCAGTTCTTC
-,TRBJ1-1,-,TRBV27,CASSLRGNVAEAFF,TGTGCCAGCAGTTTGCGGGGGAACGTCGCTGAAGCTTTCTTT
-,TRBJ2-1,-,TRBV10-1,CAMRNEQFF,TGCGCCATGCGAAATGAGCAGTTCTTC
-,TRBJ2-1,many,TRBV9,CASSVAGEGPLDEQFF,TGTGCCAGCAGCGTAGCGGGAGAGGGACCTTTGGATGAGCAGTTCTTC
TRBD1,TRBJ2-7,many,TRBV5-4,CASSSDRSSYEQYF,TGTGCCAGCAGCTCGGACAGGTCCTCCTACGAGCAGTACTTC
-,TRBJ1-2,few,TRBV2,CASSAEGYGYTF,TGTGCCAGCAGTGCGGAGGGCTATGGCTACACCTTC
TRBD2,TRBJ2-7,-,TRBV30,CAWTPLGPLANSEQYF,TGTGCCTGGACTCCTCTTGGGCCACTAGCGAACTCCGAGCAGTACTTC
-,TRBJ2-3,many,TRBV9,CASSVEAGPQGAQYF,TGTGCCAGCAGCGTAGAGGCGGGACCCCAAGGCGCGCAGTATTTT
-,TRBJ2-6,-,TRBV20-1,CSAVSSWHSGANVPTF,TGCAGTGCGGTATCGAGCTGGCACTCTGGGGCCAACGTCCCGACTTTC
TRBD1,TRBJ2-1,many,TRBV20-1,CSVGTGGNNEQFF,TGCAGTGTCGGGACAGGGGGAAACAATGAGCAGTTCTTC
-,TRBJ1-1,few,TRBV7-8,CASSPPRNTEAFF,TGTGCCAGCAGCCCGCCGCGGAACACTGAAGCTTTCTTT
TRBD2,TRBJ2-7,-,TRBV20-1,CSATRLAGPYEQYF,TGCAGTGCTACCCGACTAGCGGGACCGTACGAGCAGTACTTC
TRBD1,TRBJ1-3,many,TRBV28,CASRWDSSGNTIYF,TGTGCCAGCAGGTGGGACAGTTCTGGAAACACCATATATTTT